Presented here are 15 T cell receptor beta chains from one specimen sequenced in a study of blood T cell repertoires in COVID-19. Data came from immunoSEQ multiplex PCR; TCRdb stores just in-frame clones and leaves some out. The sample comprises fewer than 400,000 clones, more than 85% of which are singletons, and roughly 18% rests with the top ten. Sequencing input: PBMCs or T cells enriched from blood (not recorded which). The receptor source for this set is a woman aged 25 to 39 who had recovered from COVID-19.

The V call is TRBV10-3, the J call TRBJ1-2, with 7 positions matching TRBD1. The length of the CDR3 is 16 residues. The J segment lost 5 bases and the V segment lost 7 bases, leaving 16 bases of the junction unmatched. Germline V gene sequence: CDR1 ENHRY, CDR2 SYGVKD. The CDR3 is CAITNRQGQSGYGYTF. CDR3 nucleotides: TGTGCCATCACAAACAGACAGGGTCAGAGTGGGTATGGCTACACCTTC.

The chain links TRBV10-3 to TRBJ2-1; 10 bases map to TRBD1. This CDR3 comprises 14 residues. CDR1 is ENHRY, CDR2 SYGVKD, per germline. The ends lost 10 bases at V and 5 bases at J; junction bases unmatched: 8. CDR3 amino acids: CATGPGQGHNEQFF. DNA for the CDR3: TGTGCCACAGGACCGGGACAGGGGCACAATGAGCAGTTCTTC.

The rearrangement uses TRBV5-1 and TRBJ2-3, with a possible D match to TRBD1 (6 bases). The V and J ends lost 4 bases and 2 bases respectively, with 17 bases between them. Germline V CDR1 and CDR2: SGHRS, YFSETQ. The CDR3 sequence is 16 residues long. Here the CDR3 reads CASSDGQTGFTDTQYF. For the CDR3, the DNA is TGCGCCAGCAGCGACGGACAGACTGGTTTCACAGATACGCAGTATTTT.

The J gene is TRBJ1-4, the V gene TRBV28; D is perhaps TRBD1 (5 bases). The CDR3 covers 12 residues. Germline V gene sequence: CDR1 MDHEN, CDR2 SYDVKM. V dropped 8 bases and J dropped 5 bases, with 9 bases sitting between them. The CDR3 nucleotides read TGTGCCAGCTCGCGGGGGAATGAAAAACTGTTTTTT. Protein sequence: CASSRGNEKLFF.

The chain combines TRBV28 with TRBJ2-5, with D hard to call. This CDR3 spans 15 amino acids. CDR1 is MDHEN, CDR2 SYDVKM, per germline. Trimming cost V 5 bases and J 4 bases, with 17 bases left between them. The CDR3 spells CASSASLGRGETQYF. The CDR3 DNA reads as TGTGCCAGCAGTGCCTCTCTTGGCCGAGGAGAGACCCAGTACTTC. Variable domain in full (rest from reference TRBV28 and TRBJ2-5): DVKVTQSSRYLVKRTGEKVFLECVQDMDHENMFWYRQDPGLGLRLIYFSYDVKMKEKGDIPEGYSVSREKKERFSLILESASTNQTSMYLCASSASLGRGETQYFGPGTRLLVL.

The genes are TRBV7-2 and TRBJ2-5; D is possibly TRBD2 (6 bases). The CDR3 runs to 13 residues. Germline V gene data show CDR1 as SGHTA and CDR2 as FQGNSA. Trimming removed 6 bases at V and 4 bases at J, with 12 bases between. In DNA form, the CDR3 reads TGTGCCAGCAGATTGGGGCGGGGAGAGACCCAGTACTTC. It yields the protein CASRLGRGETQYF. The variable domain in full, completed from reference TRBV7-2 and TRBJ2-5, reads GAGVSQSPSNKVTEKGKDVELRCDPISGHTALYWYRQSLGQGLEFLIYFQGNSAPDKSGLPSDRFSAERTGGSVSTLTIQRTQQEDSAVYLCASRLGRGETQYFGPGTRLLVL.

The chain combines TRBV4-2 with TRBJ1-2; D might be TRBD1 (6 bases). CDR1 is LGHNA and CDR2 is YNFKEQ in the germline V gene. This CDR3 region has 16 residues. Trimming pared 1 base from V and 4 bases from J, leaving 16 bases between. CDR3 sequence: CASSQGSPGTLYGYTF. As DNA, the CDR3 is TGTGCCAGCAGCCAAGGATCCCCGGGGACACTCTATGGCTACACCTTC.

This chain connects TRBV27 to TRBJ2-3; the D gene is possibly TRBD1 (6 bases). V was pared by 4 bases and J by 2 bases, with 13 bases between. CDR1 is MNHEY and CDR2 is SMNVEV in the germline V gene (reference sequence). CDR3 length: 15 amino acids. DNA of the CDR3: TGTGCCAGCAGTTCCGACAGGCTCGACACAGATACGCAGTATTTT. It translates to CASSSDRLDTDTQYF.

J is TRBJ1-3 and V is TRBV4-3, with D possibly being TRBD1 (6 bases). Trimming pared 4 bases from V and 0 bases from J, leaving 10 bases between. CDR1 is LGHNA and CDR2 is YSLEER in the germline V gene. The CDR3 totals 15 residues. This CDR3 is CASSRDTFSGNTIYF. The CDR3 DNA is TGCGCCAGCAGCCGGGACACTTTCTCTGGAAACACCATATATTTT.

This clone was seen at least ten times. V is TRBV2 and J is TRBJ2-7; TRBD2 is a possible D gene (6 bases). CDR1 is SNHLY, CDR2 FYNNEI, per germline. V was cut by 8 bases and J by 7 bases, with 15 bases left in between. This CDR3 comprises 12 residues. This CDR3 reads CASGSGVGEQYF. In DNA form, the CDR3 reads TGTGCCAGCGGCTCGGGGGTAGGTGAGCAGTACTTC.

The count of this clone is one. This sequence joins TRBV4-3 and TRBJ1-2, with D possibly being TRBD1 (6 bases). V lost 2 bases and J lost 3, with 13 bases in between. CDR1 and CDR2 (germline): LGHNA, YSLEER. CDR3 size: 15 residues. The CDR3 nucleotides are TGCGCCAGCAGCCAAAACAGACAGGCCGACTATGGCTACACCTTC. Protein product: CASSQNRQADYGYTF.

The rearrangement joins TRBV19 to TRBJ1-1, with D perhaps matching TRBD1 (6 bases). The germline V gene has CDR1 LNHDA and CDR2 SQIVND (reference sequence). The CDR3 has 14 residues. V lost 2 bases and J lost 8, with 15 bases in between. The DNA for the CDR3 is TGTGCCAGTAGTATATATCCAGGGGTGACGGAAGCTTTCTTT. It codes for CASSIYPGVTEAFF.

Here the CDR3 reads CASSPHGQGYEQYF. CDR3 nucleotide sequence: TGTGCCAGCAGCCCCCACGGACAGGGTTACGAGCAGTACTTC. V usage is TRBV7-3 and J usage is TRBJ2-7, with 8 positions matching TRBD1. The trim removed 5 bases at V and 4 bases at J, leaving 7 bases unmatched. This CDR3 is built from 14 residues. CDR1 is SGHTA and CDR2 is FQGTGA in the germline V gene.

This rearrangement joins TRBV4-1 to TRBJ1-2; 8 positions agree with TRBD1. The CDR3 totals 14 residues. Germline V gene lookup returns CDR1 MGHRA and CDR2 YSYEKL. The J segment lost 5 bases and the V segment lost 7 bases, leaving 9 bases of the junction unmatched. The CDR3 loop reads CASTGRGQGYGYTF. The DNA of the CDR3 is TGCGCCAGCACCGGGCGCGGACAGGGTTATGGCTACACCTTC.

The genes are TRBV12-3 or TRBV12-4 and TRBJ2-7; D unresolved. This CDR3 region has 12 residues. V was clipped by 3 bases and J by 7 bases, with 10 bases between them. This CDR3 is CASSFAPREQYF. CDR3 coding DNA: TGTGCCAGCAGTTTTGCTCCCAGAGAGCAGTACTTC.